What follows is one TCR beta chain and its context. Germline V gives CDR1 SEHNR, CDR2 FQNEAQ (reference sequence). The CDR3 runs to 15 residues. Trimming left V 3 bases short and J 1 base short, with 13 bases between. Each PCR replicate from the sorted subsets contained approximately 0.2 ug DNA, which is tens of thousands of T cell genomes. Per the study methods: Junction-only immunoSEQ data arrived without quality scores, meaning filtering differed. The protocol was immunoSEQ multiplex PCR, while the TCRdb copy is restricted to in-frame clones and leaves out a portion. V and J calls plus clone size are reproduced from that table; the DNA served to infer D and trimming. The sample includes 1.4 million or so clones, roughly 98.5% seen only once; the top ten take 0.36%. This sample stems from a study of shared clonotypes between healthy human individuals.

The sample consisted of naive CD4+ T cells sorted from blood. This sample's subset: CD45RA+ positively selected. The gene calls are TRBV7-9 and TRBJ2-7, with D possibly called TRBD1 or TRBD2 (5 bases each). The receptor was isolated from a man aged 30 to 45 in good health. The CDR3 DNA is TGTGCCAGCAGCTTTTCGCCAGGGAGATCCTACGAGCAGTACTTC. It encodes CASSFSPGRSYEQYF.